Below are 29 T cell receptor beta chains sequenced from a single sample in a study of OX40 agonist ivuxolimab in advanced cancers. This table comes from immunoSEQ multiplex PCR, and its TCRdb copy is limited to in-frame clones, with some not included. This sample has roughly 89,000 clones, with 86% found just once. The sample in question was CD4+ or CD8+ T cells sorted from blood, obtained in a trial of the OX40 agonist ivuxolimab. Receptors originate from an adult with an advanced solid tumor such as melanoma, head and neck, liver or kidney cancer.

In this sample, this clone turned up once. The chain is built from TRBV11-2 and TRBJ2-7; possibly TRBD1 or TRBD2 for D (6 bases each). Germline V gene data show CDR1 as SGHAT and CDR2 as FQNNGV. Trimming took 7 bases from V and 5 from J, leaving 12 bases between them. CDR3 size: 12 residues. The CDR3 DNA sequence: TGTGCCAGCAAAAAGGGGGGCCACGAGCAGTACTTC. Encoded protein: CASKKGGHEQYF.

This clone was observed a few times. The chain's CDR3 is CASSPTGILAEAFF. The CDR3 coding sequence is TGTGCCAGCAGCCCCACAGGGATACTCGCTGAAGCTTTCTTT. The genes are TRBV9 and TRBJ1-1; TRBD1 might be the D (6 bases). Germline V gene lookup returns CDR1 SGDLS and CDR2 YYNGEE. The V gene lost 4 bases and the J gene lost 6 bases, with 16 bases spanning the gap. The CDR3 extends over 14 amino acids. The entire variable domain, with the rest obtained from reference TRBV9 and TRBJ1-1, is as follows: DSGVTQTPKHLITATGQRVTLRCSPRSGDLSVYWYQQSLDQGLQFLIQYYNGEERAKGNILERFSAQQFPDLHSELNLSSLELGDSALYFCASSPTGILAEAFFGQGTRLTVV.

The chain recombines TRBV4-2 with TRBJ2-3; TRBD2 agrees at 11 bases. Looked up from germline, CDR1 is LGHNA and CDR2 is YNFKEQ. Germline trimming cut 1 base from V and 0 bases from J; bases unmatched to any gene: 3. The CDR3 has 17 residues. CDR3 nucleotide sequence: TGTGCCAGCAGCCAAGGACTAGCGGGGAGCAGCACAGATACGCAGTATTTT. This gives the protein CASSQGLAGSSTDTQYF.

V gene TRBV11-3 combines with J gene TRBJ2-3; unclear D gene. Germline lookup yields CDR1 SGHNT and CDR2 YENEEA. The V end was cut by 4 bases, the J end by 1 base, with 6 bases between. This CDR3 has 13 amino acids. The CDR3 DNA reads TGTGCCAGCAGCTCTCAGGGCACAGATACGCAGTATTTT. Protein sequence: CASSSQGTDTQYF.

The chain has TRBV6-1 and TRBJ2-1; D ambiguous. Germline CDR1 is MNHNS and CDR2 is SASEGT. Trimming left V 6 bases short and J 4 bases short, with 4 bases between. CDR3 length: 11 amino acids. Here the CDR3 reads CASSQYNEQFF. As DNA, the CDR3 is TGTGCCAGCAGCCAGTACAATGAGCAGTTCTTC.

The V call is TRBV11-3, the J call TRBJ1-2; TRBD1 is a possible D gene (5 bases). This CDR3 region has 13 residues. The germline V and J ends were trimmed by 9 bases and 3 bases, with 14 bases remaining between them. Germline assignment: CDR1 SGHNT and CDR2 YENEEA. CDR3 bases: TGTGCCAGGGGGGGAGGGGCCCACTATGGCTACACCTTC. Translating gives CARGGGAHYGYTF.

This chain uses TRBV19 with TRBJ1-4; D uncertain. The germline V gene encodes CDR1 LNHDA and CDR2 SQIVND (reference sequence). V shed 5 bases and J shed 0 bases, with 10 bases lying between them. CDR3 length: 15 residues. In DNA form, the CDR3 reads TGTGCCAGTAGTTGGTTTCTGGCAACTAATGAAAAACTGTTTTTT. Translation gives CASSWFLATNEKLFF.

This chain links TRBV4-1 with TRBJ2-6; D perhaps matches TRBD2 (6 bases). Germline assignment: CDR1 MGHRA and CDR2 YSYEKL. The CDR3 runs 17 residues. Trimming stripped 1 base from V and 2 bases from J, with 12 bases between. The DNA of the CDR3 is TGCGCCAGCAGCCAAGGACGGGACTCTGCTGGGGCCAACGTCCTGACTTTC. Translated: CASSQGRDSAGANVLTF.

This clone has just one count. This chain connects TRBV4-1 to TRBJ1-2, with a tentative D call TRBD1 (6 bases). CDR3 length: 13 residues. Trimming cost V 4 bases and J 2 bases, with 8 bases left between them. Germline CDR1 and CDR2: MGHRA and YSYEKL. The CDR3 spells CASSPGTNYGYTF. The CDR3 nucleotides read TGCGCCAGCAGCCCCGGGACAAACTATGGCTACACCTTC.

The CDR3 spells CASSLDRGNYGYTF. CDR3 DNA sequence: TGCGCCAGCAGCTTGGACAGGGGGAACTATGGCTACACCTTC. The chain combines TRBV5-1 with TRBJ1-2, with 8 bases identical to TRBD1. Germline CDR1 reads SGHRS; CDR2 reads YFSETQ. The CDR3 runs 14 residues. V trimming: 0 bases; J trimming: 2 bases; junction bases outside the gene matches: 0.

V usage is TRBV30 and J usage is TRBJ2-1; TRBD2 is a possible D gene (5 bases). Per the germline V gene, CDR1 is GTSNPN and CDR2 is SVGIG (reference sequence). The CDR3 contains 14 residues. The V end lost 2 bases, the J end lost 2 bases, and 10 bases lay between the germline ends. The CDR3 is CAWSFSGTYNEQFF. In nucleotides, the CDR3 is TGTGCCTGGAGTTTCAGCGGAACCTACAATGAGCAGTTCTTC.

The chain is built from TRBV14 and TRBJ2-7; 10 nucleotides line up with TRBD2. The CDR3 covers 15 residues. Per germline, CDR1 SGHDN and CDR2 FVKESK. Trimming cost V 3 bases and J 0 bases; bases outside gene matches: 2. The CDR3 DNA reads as TGTGCCAGCAGCCACACTAGCGGGACCTCCTACGAGCAGTACTTC. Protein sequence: CASSHTSGTSYEQYF.

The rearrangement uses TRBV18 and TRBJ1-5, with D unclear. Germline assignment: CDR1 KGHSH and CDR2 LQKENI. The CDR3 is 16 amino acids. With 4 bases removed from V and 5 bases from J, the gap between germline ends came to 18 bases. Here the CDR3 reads CASSREGNKGYQPQHF. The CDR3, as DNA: TGTGCCAGCTCACGGGAGGGAAACAAGGGTTATCAGCCCCAGCATTTT.

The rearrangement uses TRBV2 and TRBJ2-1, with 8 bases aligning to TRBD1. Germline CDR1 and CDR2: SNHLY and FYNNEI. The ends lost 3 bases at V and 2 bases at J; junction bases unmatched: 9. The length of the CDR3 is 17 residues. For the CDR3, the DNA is TGTGCCAGCAGTGATTACACGGGACAGGCTGCCTACAATGAGCAGTTCTTC. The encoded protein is CASSDYTGQAAYNEQFF.

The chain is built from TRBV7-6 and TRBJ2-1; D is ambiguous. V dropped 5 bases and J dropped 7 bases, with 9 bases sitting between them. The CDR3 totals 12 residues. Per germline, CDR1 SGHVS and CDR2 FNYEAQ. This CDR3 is CASSRGRNEQFF. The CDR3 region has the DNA TGTGCCAGCAGCCGAGGAAGGAATGAGCAGTTCTTC.

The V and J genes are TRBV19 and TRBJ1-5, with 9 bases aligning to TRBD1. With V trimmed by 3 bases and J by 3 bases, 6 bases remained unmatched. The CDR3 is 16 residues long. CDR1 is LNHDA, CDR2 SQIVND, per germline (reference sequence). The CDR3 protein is CASSMGDRGFNQPQHF. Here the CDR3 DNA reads TGTGCCAGTAGTATGGGAGACAGGGGGTTCAATCAGCCCCAGCATTTT. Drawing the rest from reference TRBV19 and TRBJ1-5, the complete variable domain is DGGITQSPKYLFRKEGQNVTLSCEQNLNHDAMYWYRQDPGQGLRLIYYSQIVNDFQKGDIAEGYSVSREKKESFPLTVTSAQKNPTAFYLCASSMGDRGFNQPQHFGDGTRLSIL.

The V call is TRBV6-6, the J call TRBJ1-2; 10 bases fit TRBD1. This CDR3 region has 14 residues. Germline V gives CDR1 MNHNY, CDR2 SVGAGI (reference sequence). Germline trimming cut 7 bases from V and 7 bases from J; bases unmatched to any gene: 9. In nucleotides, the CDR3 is TGTGCCAGCACCTACGGGACAGGGGTGGCTGGCTACACCTTC. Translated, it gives CASTYGTGVAGYTF.

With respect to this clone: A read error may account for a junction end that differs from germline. The CDR3 is CASSVVDGQGTQYF. The DNA for the CDR3 is TGTGCCAGCAGCGTAGTCGACGGCCAAGGGACCCAGTACTTC. This chain links TRBV9 with TRBJ2-5; D unclear. The CDR3 is 14 amino acids. Germline CDR1 and CDR2: SGDLS and YYNGEE.

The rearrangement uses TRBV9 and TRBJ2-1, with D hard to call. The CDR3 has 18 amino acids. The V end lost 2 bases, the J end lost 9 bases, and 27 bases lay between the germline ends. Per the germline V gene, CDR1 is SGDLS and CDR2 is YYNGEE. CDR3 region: CASSVYPYSARSDGEQFF. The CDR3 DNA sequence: TGTGCCAGCAGCGTCTATCCGTACTCCGCGCGCAGCGACGGTGAGCAGTTCTTC.

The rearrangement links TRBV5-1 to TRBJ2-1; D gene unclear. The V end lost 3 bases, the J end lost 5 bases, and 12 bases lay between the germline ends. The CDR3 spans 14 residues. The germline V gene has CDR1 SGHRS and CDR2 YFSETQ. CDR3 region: CASSWMGPHNEQFF. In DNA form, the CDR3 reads TGCGCCAGCAGCTGGATGGGCCCCCACAATGAGCAGTTCTTC.

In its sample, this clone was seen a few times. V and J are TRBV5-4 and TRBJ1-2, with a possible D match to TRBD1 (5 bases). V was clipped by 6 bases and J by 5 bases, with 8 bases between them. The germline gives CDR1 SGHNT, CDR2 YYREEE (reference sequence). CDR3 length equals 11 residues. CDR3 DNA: TGTGCCAGCATGGGACCTTATGGCTACACCTTC. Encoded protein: CASMGPYGYTF.

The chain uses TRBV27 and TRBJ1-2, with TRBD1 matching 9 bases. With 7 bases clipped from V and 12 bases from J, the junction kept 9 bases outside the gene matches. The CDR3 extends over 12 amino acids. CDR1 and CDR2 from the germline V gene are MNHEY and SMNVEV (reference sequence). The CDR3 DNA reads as TGTGCCAGCAAACAGGGGGCGCGAGGCCACACCTTC. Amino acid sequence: CASKQGARGHTF.

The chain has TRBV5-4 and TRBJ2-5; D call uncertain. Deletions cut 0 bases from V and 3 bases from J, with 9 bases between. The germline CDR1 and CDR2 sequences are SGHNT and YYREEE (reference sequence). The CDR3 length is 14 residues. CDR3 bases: TGTGCCAGCAGCTTGGCCGTTACCAAAGAGACCCAGTACTTC. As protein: CASSLAVTKETQYF.

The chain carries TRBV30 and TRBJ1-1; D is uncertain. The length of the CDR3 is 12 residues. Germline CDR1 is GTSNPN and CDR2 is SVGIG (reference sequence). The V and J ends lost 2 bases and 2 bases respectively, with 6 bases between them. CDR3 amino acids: CAWSSGNTEAFF. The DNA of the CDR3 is TGTGCCTGGAGTTCAGGTAACACTGAAGCTTTCTTT.

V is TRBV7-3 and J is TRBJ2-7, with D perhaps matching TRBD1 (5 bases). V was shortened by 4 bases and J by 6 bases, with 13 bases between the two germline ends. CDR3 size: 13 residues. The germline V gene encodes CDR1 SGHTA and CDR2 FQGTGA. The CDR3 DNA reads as TGTGCCAGCAGCTCAGACAGCTTCGGCGAGCAGTACTTC. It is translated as CASSSDSFGEQYF.

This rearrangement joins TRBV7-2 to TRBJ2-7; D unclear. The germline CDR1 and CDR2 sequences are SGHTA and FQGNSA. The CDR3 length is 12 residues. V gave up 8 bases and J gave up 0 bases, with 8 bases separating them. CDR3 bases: TGTGCCAGCGGTAGGAACTCCTACGAGCAGTACTTC. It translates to CASGRNSYEQYF.

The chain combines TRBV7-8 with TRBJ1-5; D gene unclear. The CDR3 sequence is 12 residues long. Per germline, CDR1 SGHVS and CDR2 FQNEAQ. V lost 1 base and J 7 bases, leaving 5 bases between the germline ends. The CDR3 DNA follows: TGTGCCAGCAGCTTAGAGGGACAGCCCCAGCATTTT. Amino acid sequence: CASSLEGQPQHF. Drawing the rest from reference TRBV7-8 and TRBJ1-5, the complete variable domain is GAGVSQSPRYKVAKRGQDVALRCDPISGHVSLFWYQQALGQGPEFLTYFQNEAQLDKSGLPSDRFFAERPEGSVSTLKIQRTQQEDSAVYLCASSLEGQPQHFGDGTRLSIL.

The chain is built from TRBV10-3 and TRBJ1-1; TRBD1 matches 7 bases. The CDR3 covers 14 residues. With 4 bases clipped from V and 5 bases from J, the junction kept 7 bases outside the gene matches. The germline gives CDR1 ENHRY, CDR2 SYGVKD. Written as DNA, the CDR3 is TGTGCCATCAGTGCTCACACACAGGGGACTGAAGCTTTCTTT. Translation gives CAISAHTQGTEAFF.

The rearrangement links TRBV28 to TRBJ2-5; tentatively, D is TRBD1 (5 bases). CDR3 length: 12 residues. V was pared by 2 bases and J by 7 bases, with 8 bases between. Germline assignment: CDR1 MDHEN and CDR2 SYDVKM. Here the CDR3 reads CASSLPGLTQYF. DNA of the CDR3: TGTGCCAGCAGTTTACCAGGGCTGACCCAGTACTTC.